This TCR beta chain emerged from a study of blood T cell repertoires in COVID-19. Across the study: COVID-19 samples collected from the United States, Italy and Spain covered acute and convalescent phases. T cells, B-cell-depleted T cells, or PBMCs provided the cDNA or gDNA that served as material.

Under the authors' procedure: Counts of nucleated cells, estimated from reference gene primer amplification, were obtained. Only in-frame clones appear in the TCRdb table, and some are missing; sequencing was by immunoSEQ multiplex PCR. V and J calls and clone size are those listed in that table; D and trimming were worked out from the DNA. Found here are around 180,000 clones, around nine tenths of them singletons; the top ten hold approximately 4%. The sequenced material came from peripheral blood. This TCR was sampled from a human donor in a cohort sampled during active COVID-19.

The DNA for the CDR3 is TGCGCCAGCAGCGTCCTACCCCCACCGAACACCGGGGAGCTGTTTTTT. This translates into CASSVLPPPNTGELFF. The rearrangement links TRBV5-1 to TRBJ2-2; D is unresolved. The CDR3 contains 16 residues. V gave up 4 bases and J gave up 0 bases, with 13 bases separating them. Germline loops: CDR1 SGHRS, CDR2 YFSETQ.